This entry concerns a single T cell receptor beta chain. Its antigen remains unidentified. These data originate in a study of T cell repertoires in cytomegalovirus infection. For the study at large: Matching HLA type and CMV infection were both indicated by public TCR beta signatures. Study observations and caveats: What dominated the ex vivo response were HLA-C-restricted CMV-specific TCR beta clonotypes. Cumulative frequency of public TCR beta families picked out carriers of CMV plus the relevant HLA.

MiXCR, run by TCRdb on the reads, gives a single entry per CDR3 protein. This table holds some 180,000 distinct CDR3 sequences, nearly 9.5% found once. Between the trimmed V and J ends, which lost 0 bases and 9 bases, there was a span of 22 bases. The germline V gene has CDR1 SGDLS and CDR2 YYNGEE. The CDR3 spans 17 residues. The sequence derives from a human donor in good health (CMV status not recorded). Some clones in this sample may be carry-over from other donors' samples. The chain is built from TRBV9 and TRBJ2-1; maybe TRBD2 (5 bases). Material for sequencing was PBMCs. The CDR3 DNA reads TGTGCCAGCAGCGTAGGCCCGGGAAACAAAGGATCGAGTGAGCAGTTCTTC. It specifies CASSVGPGNKGSSEQFF.